Listed below are T cell receptor beta chains from one sample, sequenced in a study of T cells expressing NK-cell markers. TCRdb reprocessed the 5' RACE reads and reports one entry per CDR3 protein, with no DNA. This table lists about 160,000 distinct CDR3 sequences. Sample: blood T cells: a sorted CD56 or NKG2C T cell subset, CD4+ or CD8+ T cells, or bulk PBMC T cells (not recorded which). The receptors come from a woman between 18 and 70 years old in good health. The CDR3 runs from the conserved cysteine through the conserved F or W.

V	J	CDR3
TRBV20-1	TRBJ1-4	CSAYGTGHEKLFF
TRBV12-3/TRBV12-4	TRBJ2-1	CASGPGGILYNEQFF
TRBV20-1	TRBJ1-3	CSARGGTPGNTIYF
TRBV5-1	TRBJ1-6	CASSLDTGPYNSPLHF
TRBV2	TRBJ2-3	CASMGLAAYTDTQYF
TRBV6-5	TRBJ2-1	CASSYSGAQNEQFF
TRBV5-1	TRBJ1-6	CASSFEWGSSPLHF
TRBV20-1	TRBJ2-7	CSAPRDSRPYEQYF
TRBV5-1	TRBJ2-1	CASSLTGGNYNEQFF
TRBV9	TRBJ2-3	CASSVGLAVDTQYF
TRBV5-1	TRBJ2-5	CASSFPGQGFETQYF
TRBV7-3	TRBJ2-5	CASSIYRLAGGQGETQYF
TRBV5-1	TRBJ1-1	CASSLLQGMNTEAFF
TRBV11-3	TRBJ1-1	CASSLETNTEAFF
TRBV7-2	TRBJ1-4	CASSLVGGWNEKLFF
TRBV20-1	TRBJ2-2	CSASNQGGTGELFF
TRBV6-8	TRBJ2-2	CASSYSGLLNTGELFF